A selection of T cell receptor beta chains follows, all from one sample in a study of T-cell reconstitution after alpha-beta-depleted transplantation in children. TCRdb re-called the PCR reads through MiXCR, storing one row per CDR3 protein. The sample has hundreds of thousands of distinct CDR3 sequences, approximately 15% seen once; the top ten hold under 6%. The material sequenced was PBMCs, mostly from graft donor cells, taken 360 days after TCRalphabeta/CD19-depleted stem cell transplant. The receptors here all came from a male patient between 5 and 17 years old who had a stem cell transplant for acute lymphoblastic leukemia, so the T cells may come from the graft donor. Each CDR3 is given with its conserved first and last residue. D genes are given only for firm matches. Rows give clone size only sometimes, using once, few, many, or a class for an expanded clone.

v_gene: TRBV5-1
abundance: few
j_gene: TRBJ2-1
d_gene: NA
CDR3nt: TGCGCCAGCAGCCTAACGGTCCAGGGTGAGCAGTTCTTC
CDR3aa: CASSLTVQGEQFF

v_gene: TRBV7-3
abundance: many
j_gene: TRBJ2-7
d_gene: NA
CDR3nt: TGTGCCAGCAGCCCACCCGGAACGGACGAGCAGTACTTC
CDR3aa: CASSPPGTDEQYF

v_gene: TRBV7-9
abundance: NA
j_gene: TRBJ2-3
d_gene: TRBD1
CDR3nt: TGTGCCAGCAGCACCCGACAGGGCGGTGGCACAGATACGCAGTATTTT
CDR3aa: CASSTRQGGGTDTQYF

v_gene: TRBV7-9
abundance: few
j_gene: TRBJ1-5
d_gene: NA
CDR3nt: TGTGCCAGCAGCTTAAGCAAGGCAGGGTATAGCAATCAGCCCCAGCATTTT
CDR3aa: CASSLSKAGYSNQPQHF

v_gene: TRBV27
abundance: once
j_gene: TRBJ2-7
d_gene: NA
CDR3nt: TGTGCCAGCAGTGGGCGGGAACCCCCCTACGAGCAGTACTTC
CDR3aa: CASSGREPPYEQYF

v_gene: TRBV27
abundance: few
j_gene: TRBJ1-4
d_gene: NA
CDR3nt: TGTGCCAGCAGTTTATCGAAAAGAGATAATGAAAAACTGTTTTTT
CDR3aa: CASSLSKRDNEKLFF

v_gene: TRBV20-1
abundance: many
j_gene: TRBJ2-7
d_gene: TRBD2
CDR3nt: TGCAGTGCTAGGACTAGCGGGAGCGACGAGCAGTACTTC
CDR3aa: CSARTSGSDEQYF

v_gene: TRBV5-1
abundance: NA
j_gene: TRBJ1-3
d_gene: NA
CDR3nt: TGCGCCAGCAGCTTGTCGGGGGCAAAGGCTTTCGGAAACACCATATATTTT
CDR3aa: CASSLSGAKAFGNTIYF

v_gene: TRBV12-3/TRBV12-4
abundance: NA
j_gene: TRBJ1-2
d_gene: NA
CDR3nt: TGTGCCAGCAGTATAAACCGGGAGTATGGATATGGCTACACCTTC
CDR3aa: CASSINREYGYGYTF

v_gene: TRBV29-1
abundance: many
j_gene: TRBJ1-2
d_gene: TRBD1
CDR3nt: TGCAGCGGAGCGACAGGGGGCGCAAATGGCTACACCTTC
CDR3aa: CSGATGGANGYTF

v_gene: TRBV7-8
abundance: NA
j_gene: TRBJ2-3
d_gene: NA
CDR3nt: TGTGCCAGCAGCCCCGGTTCCGGGTCCTTGCAGTATTTT
CDR3aa: CASSPGSGSLQYF

v_gene: TRBV7-2
abundance: few
j_gene: TRBJ1-1
d_gene: NA
CDR3nt: TGTGCCAGCAGCGCCGTCGGGGGGTGGAACACTGAAGCTTTCTTT
CDR3aa: CASSAVGGWNTEAFF

v_gene: TRBV5-6
abundance: many
j_gene: TRBJ1-5
d_gene: TRBD1
CDR3nt: TGTGCCAGCAGCTTAGACAGGGGGCTGGATCAGCCCCAGCATTTT
CDR3aa: CASSLDRGLDQPQHF

v_gene: TRBV11-2
abundance: NA
j_gene: TRBJ2-5
d_gene: NA
CDR3nt: TGTGCCAGCAGCTTTGGTCGGGGTGGGACCCAGTACTTC
CDR3aa: CASSFGRGGTQYF

v_gene: TRBV5-1
abundance: NA
j_gene: TRBJ2-3
d_gene: NA
CDR3nt: TGCGCCAGCAGTTTGAGGATGGGGACGGGCGAGTACACAGATACGCAGTATTTT
CDR3aa: CASSLRMGTGEYTDTQYF

v_gene: TRBV4-1
abundance: few
j_gene: TRBJ2-4
d_gene: NA
CDR3nt: TGCGCCAGCAGCCAAGGAGGCGGACAGCTTCTAGCCAAAAACATTCAGTACTTC
CDR3aa: CASSQGGGQLLAKNIQYF

v_gene: TRBV10-3
abundance: few
j_gene: TRBJ1-4
d_gene: TRBD1
CDR3nt: TGTGCCATCAGTGAGCCGGGACAGTTAAATGAAAAACTGTTTTTT
CDR3aa: CAISEPGQLNEKLFF

v_gene: TRBV27
abundance: many
j_gene: TRBJ2-7
d_gene: NA
CDR3nt: TGTGCCAGCAGTCTGACCCCAAACTACGAGCAGTACTTC
CDR3aa: CASSLTPNYEQYF

v_gene: TRBV6-1
abundance: few
j_gene: TRBJ1-4
d_gene: NA
CDR3nt: TGTGCCAGCAGTGGAAGAACAGGATACCTTAATGAAAAACTGTTTTTT
CDR3aa: CASSGRTGYLNEKLFF

v_gene: TRBV2
abundance: few
j_gene: TRBJ1-1
d_gene: NA
CDR3nt: TGTGCCAGCAGTGAAAGGGGCATGGTGAACACTGAAGCTTTCTTT
CDR3aa: CASSERGMVNTEAFF

v_gene: TRBV24-1
abundance: NA
j_gene: TRBJ2-1
d_gene: NA
CDR3nt: TGTGCCACCAGTGATTGGACGGCGGATGACAATGAGCAGTTCTTC
CDR3aa: CATSDWTADDNEQFF

v_gene: TRBV5-4
abundance: few
j_gene: TRBJ2-3
d_gene: NA
CDR3nt: TGTGCCAGCAGCTTGGTAATAGCGGCAGATACGCAGTATTTT
CDR3aa: CASSLVIAADTQYF

v_gene: TRBV27
abundance: few
j_gene: TRBJ1-2
d_gene: NA
CDR3nt: TGTGCCAGCAGTGCGTGGCGGGGTGGCTACACCTTC
CDR3aa: CASSAWRGGYTF

v_gene: TRBV5-5
abundance: few
j_gene: TRBJ1-3
d_gene: NA
CDR3nt: TGTGCCAGCAGCTTGGGGACTGGAAACACCATATATTTT
CDR3aa: CASSLGTGNTIYF

v_gene: TRBV5-1
abundance: NA
j_gene: TRBJ1-2
d_gene: NA
CDR3nt: TGCGCCACCACAGACACAAACGATGGCTACACCTTC
CDR3aa: CATTDTNDGYTF

v_gene: TRBV9
abundance: few
j_gene: TRBJ2-1
d_gene: TRBD2
CDR3nt: TGTGCCAGCAGCGGCCGACCGACTAGCCGGGTCGATGAGCAGTTCTTC
CDR3aa: CASSGRPTSRVDEQFF

v_gene: TRBV5-1
abundance: few
j_gene: TRBJ2-1
d_gene: TRBD2
CDR3nt: TGCGCCAGCGCGGGAGTCTCCTACAATGAGCAGTTCTTC
CDR3aa: CASAGVSYNEQFF

v_gene: TRBV18
abundance: many
j_gene: TRBJ2-1
d_gene: TRBD2
CDR3nt: TGTGCCAGCTCAGGACTGGGGTCGCCTAGCGGGAGAGGCAATGAGCAGTTCTTC
CDR3aa: CASSGLGSPSGRGNEQFF

v_gene: TRBV10-1
abundance: few
j_gene: TRBJ2-2
d_gene: NA
CDR3nt: TGCGCCAGCAGTGATAGTAGCGGCTTGAACACCGGGGAGCTGTTTTTT
CDR3aa: CASSDSSGLNTGELFF

v_gene: TRBV12-5
abundance: NA
j_gene: TRBJ2-1
d_gene: TRBD2
CDR3nt: TGTGCTAGTGGTTTGGCGAGGGGTGCACTAGCGGGAGGGCCCTCCGTCTACAATGAGCAGTTCTTC
CDR3aa: CASGLARGALAGGPSVYNEQFF

v_gene: TRBV7-9
abundance: many
j_gene: TRBJ1-5
d_gene: NA
CDR3nt: TGTGCCAGCAGCTTAGCGCCCGGCAATCAGCCCCAGCATTTT
CDR3aa: CASSLAPGNQPQHF

v_gene: TRBV7-8
abundance: many
j_gene: TRBJ2-5
d_gene: NA
CDR3nt: TGTGCCAGCAGCTTAGCGCGACTACACTGGCGGAAGACCCAGTACTTC
CDR3aa: CASSLARLHWRKTQYF

v_gene: TRBV7-8
abundance: NA
j_gene: TRBJ2-2
d_gene: TRBD1
CDR3nt: TGTGCCAGCAGCTTCCGTTTCAGGGGGCAGAGCACCGGGGAGCTGTTTTTT
CDR3aa: CASSFRFRGQSTGELFF

v_gene: TRBV20-1
abundance: few
j_gene: TRBJ2-7
d_gene: TRBD1
CDR3nt: TGCAGTGCTGACCGACAGGGCCGTATAAAGCAGTACTTC
CDR3aa: CSADRQGRIKQYF

v_gene: TRBV29-1
abundance: NA
j_gene: TRBJ1-1
d_gene: NA
CDR3nt: TGCAGCGCCGTAGGGACGCGTCACCTTGAAGCTTTCTTT
CDR3aa: CSAVGTRHLEAFF

v_gene: TRBV4-1
abundance: NA
j_gene: TRBJ2-6
d_gene: NA
CDR3nt: TGCGCCAGCAGCCAAGTGCGCTCTGGGGCCAACGTCCTGACTTTC
CDR3aa: CASSQVRSGANVLTF

v_gene: TRBV7-6
abundance: NA
j_gene: TRBJ2-3
d_gene: TRBD2
CDR3nt: TGTGCCAGCAGCTACTCCGGGACTAGCGGGAGCACGCAGTATTTT
CDR3aa: CASSYSGTSGSTQYF

v_gene: TRBV5-5
abundance: few
j_gene: TRBJ2-7
d_gene: NA
CDR3nt: TGTGCCAGCAGCTTTGCTCGTGCCGAGCAGTACTTC
CDR3aa: CASSFARAEQYF

v_gene: TRBV27
abundance: many
j_gene: TRBJ2-3
d_gene: TRBD2
CDR3nt: TGTGCCAGCAGCCTCCTGGGCCCTAGCGGGAGTTTCGATACGCAGTATTTT
CDR3aa: CASSLLGPSGSFDTQYF

v_gene: TRBV7-2
abundance: NA
j_gene: TRBJ2-7
d_gene: NA
CDR3nt: TGTGCCAGCAGCTTCGACACCCAGAGCTCCTACGAGCAGTACTTC
CDR3aa: CASSFDTQSSYEQYF

v_gene: TRBV9
abundance: NA
j_gene: TRBJ2-1
d_gene: TRBD2
CDR3nt: TGTGCCAGCAGTGGACTAGCGGGAGGGCAATCCTACAATGAGCAGTTCTTC
CDR3aa: CASSGLAGGQSYNEQFF

v_gene: TRBV24-1
abundance: NA
j_gene: TRBJ2-1
d_gene: TRBD1
CDR3nt: TGTGCCACAGAACGGACAGGGCTTAACAATGAGCAGTTCTTC
CDR3aa: CATERTGLNNEQFF

v_gene: TRBV24-1
abundance: NA
j_gene: TRBJ2-1
d_gene: NA
CDR3nt: TGTGCCACCAGTGATTCCGGGAGCTCCTACAATGAGCAGTTCTTC
CDR3aa: CATSDSGSSYNEQFF

v_gene: TRBV29-1
abundance: NA
j_gene: TRBJ1-4
d_gene: TRBD1
CDR3nt: TGCAGCGTCAGATTGACAGGGGTTTCTGAAAAACTGTTTTTT
CDR3aa: CSVRLTGVSEKLFF

v_gene: TRBV27
abundance: NA
j_gene: TRBJ2-7
d_gene: NA
CDR3nt: TGTGCCAGCAGTTCCTCTAGCGACCCGGAGCAGTACTTC
CDR3aa: CASSSSSDPEQYF

v_gene: TRBV7-9
abundance: few
j_gene: TRBJ2-7
d_gene: NA
CDR3nt: TGTGCCAGCAGCTTCACCGGGGCGCCCGGCGAGCAGTACTTC
CDR3aa: CASSFTGAPGEQYF

v_gene: TRBV5-1
abundance: few
j_gene: TRBJ2-7
d_gene: TRBD2
CDR3nt: TGCGCCAGCAGCTCCCTGACCGGGACTACCAACGAGCAGTACTTC
CDR3aa: CASSSLTGTTNEQYF